This T cell receptor beta chain was identified in a study of vaccination effects on CD4 cells after COVID-19. Remarks on this clone: Antigen unknown.

Whole-study results and caveats: Marked contraction was observed in infection-induced and vaccine-induced clones late after vaccination. The study found that only 1 of 255 vaccine-induced clones from healthy vaccinees cross-reacted with common cold coronaviruses.

Having been cultured for less than 13 days, the cells underwent CD4+ T cell isolation. This table comes from immunoSEQ multiplex PCR, and its TCRdb copy is limited to in-frame clones, with some not included. Of around 26,000 clones listed, approximately 73% are singletons. Trimming took 5 bases from V and 10 from J; bases not matched to a gene: 10. This CDR3 contains 15 residues. Germline V gene lookup returns CDR1 SGHTA and CDR2 FQGNSA. The clonotype originates from a human donor who received a COVID-19 vaccine. The chain combines TRBV7-2 with TRBJ2-1; 11 positions match TRBD2. The sample was CD4+ T cells from PBMCs cultured without peptide, taken before COVID-19 vaccination. The CDR3 spells CASSPQLAGAPEQFF. The CDR3 bases are TGTGCCAGCAGCCCCCAACTAGCGGGAGCCCCCGAGCAGTTCTTC. Looking up the rest from reference TRBV7-2 and TRBJ2-1 gives the full variable domain: GAGVSQSPSNKVTEKGKDVELRCDPISGHTALYWYRQSLGQGLEFLIYFQGNSAPDKSGLPSDRFSAERTGGSVSTLTIQRTQQEDSAVYLCASSPQLAGAPEQFFGPGTRLTVL.